These T cell receptor beta chains were read from a single sample in a study of CD8 T cells in ankylosing spondylitis. MiXCR, run by TCRdb on the 5' RACE reads, gives a single entry per CDR3 protein. Of approximately 100,000 distinct CDR3 sequences in the sample, roughly 8.3% are singletons; the top ten hold 8.5% to 10%. The sequenced sample was blood, either unsorted or a sorted T cell fraction (not recorded which). These receptors originate from a male donor with ankylosing spondylitis or in good health (not recorded which). Both conserved end residues are part of each CDR3. D genes are given only for firm matches. Expanded clones are given a class, and other clones once, few, many or no size at all.

clone size: many
V gene: TRBV24-1
J gene: TRBJ2-2
D gene: TRBD2
CDR3 protein: CATSGTSGGGGELFF
CDR3 DNA: TGTGCCACCAGCGGGACTAGCGGGGGCGGCGGGGAGCTGTTTTTT

clone size: many
V gene: TRBV4-1
J gene: TRBJ2-5
D gene: NA
CDR3 protein: CASSQGAVPGTQYF
CDR3 DNA: TGCGCCAGCAGCCAAGGAGCGGTACCAGGGACCCAGTACTTC

clone size: NA
V gene: TRBV6-6
J gene: TRBJ1-3
D gene: NA
CDR3 protein: CASGEVTIYF
CDR3 DNA: TGTGCCAGCGGGGAGGTCACCATATATTTT

clone size: few
V gene: TRBV2
J gene: TRBJ1-5
D gene: NA
CDR3 protein: CASSDDRPTSQHF
CDR3 DNA: TGTGCCAGCAGTGACGACAGGCCGACGTCCCAGCATTTT

clone size: many
V gene: TRBV9
J gene: TRBJ2-1
D gene: TRBD2
CDR3 protein: CASSVRLAGGEGLNEQFF
CDR3 DNA: TGTGCCAGCAGCGTAAGACTAGCGGGAGGGGAAGGTCTCAATGAGCAGTTCTTC

clone size: many
V gene: TRBV12-3/TRBV12-4
J gene: TRBJ2-2
D gene: TRBD1
CDR3 protein: CASSLVTGPDTGELFF
CDR3 DNA: TGTGCCAGCAGTTTAGTGACAGGGCCGGACACCGGGGAGCTGTTTTTT

clone size: many
V gene: TRBV29-1
J gene: TRBJ1-1
D gene: TRBD1
CDR3 protein: CSVSTGGDTEAFF
CDR3 DNA: TGCAGCGTTTCAACAGGGGGGGACACTGAAGCTTTCTTT

clone size: NA
V gene: TRBV6-2/TRBV6-3
J gene: TRBJ2-1
D gene: TRBD1
CDR3 protein: CASSSNRDRGYNEQFF
CDR3 DNA: TGTGCCAGCAGTTCCAACCGGGACAGGGGGTACAATGAGCAGTTCTTC

clone size: many
V gene: TRBV7-8
J gene: TRBJ2-1
D gene: NA
CDR3 protein: CASSLSSSTYNEQFF
CDR3 DNA: TGTGCCAGCAGCTTAAGTTCTAGCACCTACAATGAGCAGTTCTTC

clone size: many
V gene: TRBV20-1
J gene: TRBJ2-7
D gene: TRBD1
CDR3 protein: CSARPGQNSYEQYF
CDR3 DNA: TGCAGTGCTAGACCGGGACAGAACTCCTACGAGCAGTACTTC

clone size: many
V gene: TRBV15
J gene: TRBJ1-5
D gene: NA
CDR3 protein: CATSRDRLQPQHF
CDR3 DNA: TGTGCCACCAGCAGAGATAGGCTTCAGCCCCAGCATTTT

clone size: many
V gene: TRBV29-1
J gene: TRBJ1-2
D gene: NA
CDR3 protein: CSVLLGADYGYTF
CDR3 DNA: TGCAGCGTCCTACTCGGGGCAGACTATGGCTACACCTTC

clone size: many
V gene: TRBV7-2
J gene: TRBJ2-3
D gene: NA
CDR3 protein: CASSSDTFTDTQYF
CDR3 DNA: TGTGCCAGCAGCTCCGACACATTCACAGATACGCAGTATTTT

clone size: many
V gene: TRBV7-2
J gene: TRBJ1-4
D gene: NA
CDR3 protein: CASSPAGTGGKLFF
CDR3 DNA: TGTGCCAGCAGCCCCGCCGGGACGGGTGGAAAACTGTTTTTT

clone size: many
V gene: TRBV10-3
J gene: TRBJ1-2
D gene: NA
CDR3 protein: CAISEGIRGRSYGYTF
CDR3 DNA: TGTGCCATCAGTGAGGGGATACGGGGTAGAAGCTATGGCTACACCTTC

clone size: many
V gene: TRBV20-1
J gene: TRBJ2-7
D gene: TRBD2
CDR3 protein: CSARGTSGVYSYEQYF
CDR3 DNA: TGCAGTGCTAGAGGGACTAGCGGGGTTTACTCCTACGAGCAGTACTTC

clone size: many
V gene: TRBV7-8
J gene: TRBJ1-5
D gene: NA
CDR3 protein: CASSLWKAGQRHQPQHF
CDR3 DNA: TGTGCCAGCAGCTTATGGAAGGCCGGACAGAGACATCAGCCCCAGCATTTT

clone size: NA
V gene: TRBV7-2
J gene: TRBJ2-2
D gene: NA
CDR3 protein: CASSLQGAGAGELFF
CDR3 DNA: TGTGCCAGCAGCTTACAGGGGGCGGGGGCCGGGGAGCTGTTTTTT

clone size: many
V gene: TRBV6-8
J gene: TRBJ2-7
D gene: TRBD2
CDR3 protein: CASRPRTRLTSATYEQYF
CDR3 DNA: TGTGCCAGCAGGCCGCGCACACGACTGACTAGCGCGACCTACGAGCAGTACTTC

clone size: many
V gene: TRBV7-6
J gene: TRBJ2-4
D gene: NA
CDR3 protein: CASSPKTGLAKNIQYF
CDR3 DNA: TGTGCCAGCAGCCCAAAGACCGGGCTAGCCAAAAACATTCAGTACTTC

clone size: NA
V gene: TRBV12-3/TRBV12-4
J gene: TRBJ2-4
D gene: TRBD2
CDR3 protein: CASSTWKLADYIAKNNQYF
CDR3 DNA: TGTGCCAGCAGTACCTGGAAGCTAGCGGATTACATAGCCAAAAACAATCAGTACTTC

clone size: few
V gene: TRBV19
J gene: TRBJ2-7
D gene: TRBD2
CDR3 protein: CASRGLAGGSGEQYF
CDR3 DNA: TGTGCCAGTAGAGGACTAGCGGGAGGGTCTGGCGAGCAGTACTTC

clone size: many
V gene: TRBV20-1
J gene: TRBJ1-4
D gene: NA
CDR3 protein: CSARPFLGLTEKLFF
CDR3 DNA: TGCAGTGCTCGACCTTTCCTCGGGTTGACTGAAAAACTGTTTTTT

clone size: many
V gene: TRBV7-9
J gene: TRBJ2-1
D gene: TRBD2
CDR3 protein: CASSPASGIYNEQFF
CDR3 DNA: TGTGCCAGCAGCCCGGCTAGCGGGATCTACAATGAGCAGTTCTTC

clone size: many
V gene: TRBV18
J gene: TRBJ1-1
D gene: TRBD1
CDR3 protein: CASSPLQGAEAFF
CDR3 DNA: TGTGCCAGCTCACCCCTGCAGGGGGCTGAAGCTTTCTTT

clone size: NA
V gene: TRBV6-2/TRBV6-3
J gene: TRBJ2-7
D gene: NA
CDR3 protein: CASSYSIWGSAEQYF
CDR3 DNA: TGTGCCAGCAGTTACTCGATCTGGGGGAGCGCCGAGCAGTACTTC

clone size: few
V gene: TRBV25-1
J gene: TRBJ2-2
D gene: NA
CDR3 protein: CASSVTTGFTGELFF
CDR3 DNA: TGTGCCAGCAGTGTAACTACAGGGTTCACCGGGGAGCTGTTTTTT

clone size: many
V gene: TRBV27
J gene: TRBJ2-1
D gene: NA
CDR3 protein: CASSLTKYNEQFF
CDR3 DNA: TGTGCCAGCAGTTTAACCAAATACAATGAGCAGTTCTTC

clone size: many
V gene: TRBV20-1
J gene: TRBJ2-2
D gene: TRBD2
CDR3 protein: CSARGGDTGELFF
CDR3 DNA: TGCAGTGCTAGGGGGGGGGACACCGGGGAGCTGTTTTTT

clone size: many
V gene: TRBV4-1
J gene: TRBJ1-5
D gene: NA
CDR3 protein: CASSQDQGSPNQPQHF
CDR3 DNA: TGCGCCAGCAGCCAAGATCAGGGCAGCCCCAATCAGCCCCAGCATTTT

clone size: many
V gene: TRBV12-3/TRBV12-4
J gene: TRBJ2-2
D gene: TRBD1
CDR3 protein: CASSNRGQAGELFF
CDR3 DNA: TGTGCCAGCAGTAACAGGGGGCAGGCCGGGGAGCTGTTTTTT

clone size: NA
V gene: TRBV7-2
J gene: TRBJ1-1
D gene: TRBD1
CDR3 protein: CASSVRGVNGEAFF
CDR3 DNA: TGTGCCAGCAGCGTCAGGGGGGTAAACGGTGAAGCTTTCTTT

clone size: many
V gene: TRBV7-2
J gene: TRBJ2-7
D gene: NA
CDR3 protein: CASSIGTGVEQYF
CDR3 DNA: TGTGCCAGCAGCATCGGTACGGGGGTCGAGCAGTACTTC

clone size: many
V gene: TRBV5-1
J gene: TRBJ2-1
D gene: NA
CDR3 protein: CASSLDHLNEQFF
CDR3 DNA: TGCGCCAGCAGCTTGGACCACCTCAATGAGCAGTTCTTC

clone size: many
V gene: TRBV12-3/TRBV12-4
J gene: TRBJ1-1
D gene: NA
CDR3 protein: CASSRMNTEAFF
CDR3 DNA: TGTGCCAGCAGTCGCATGAACACTGAAGCTTTCTTT

clone size: many
V gene: TRBV12-3/TRBV12-4
J gene: TRBJ1-5
D gene: NA
CDR3 protein: CASSINQPQHF
CDR3 DNA: TGTGCCAGCAGTATTAATCAGCCCCAGCATTTT

clone size: many
V gene: TRBV7-9
J gene: TRBJ1-5
D gene: NA
CDR3 protein: CASSSPGGMGNQPQHF
CDR3 DNA: TGTGCCAGCAGCTCCCCAGGAGGCATGGGCAATCAGCCCCAGCATTTT

clone size: many
V gene: TRBV12-3/TRBV12-4
J gene: TRBJ2-5
D gene: NA
CDR3 protein: CAIGGGGETQYF
CDR3 DNA: TGTGCCATCGGCGGAGGGGGAGAGACCCAGTACTTC

clone size: NA
V gene: TRBV5-1
J gene: TRBJ1-3
D gene: NA
CDR3 protein: CASSLAPGRSGNTIYF
CDR3 DNA: TGCGCCAGCAGCTTGGCCCCAGGGCGCTCTGGAAACACCATATATTTT

clone size: many
V gene: TRBV3-1
J gene: TRBJ1-1
D gene: TRBD1
CDR3 protein: CASSHAGQGNTEAFF
CDR3 DNA: TGTGCCAGCAGCCACGCTGGACAGGGGAACACTGAAGCTTTCTTT

clone size: few
V gene: TRBV20-1
J gene: TRBJ2-1
D gene: NA
CDR3 protein: CSAHGNEQFF
CDR3 DNA: TGCAGTGCTCATGGAAATGAGCAGTTCTTC

clone size: many
V gene: TRBV10-3
J gene: TRBJ2-7
D gene: NA
CDR3 protein: CAIGRVRPPLGEQYF
CDR3 DNA: TGTGCCATAGGTAGGGTCAGACCACCGCTTGGAGAGCAGTACTTC

clone size: many
V gene: TRBV10-1
J gene: TRBJ1-2
D gene: NA
CDR3 protein: CASSESRTHGYTF
CDR3 DNA: TGCGCCAGCAGTGAGTCCCGTACTCATGGCTACACCTTC

clone size: many
V gene: TRBV20-1
J gene: TRBJ1-1
D gene: TRBD1
CDR3 protein: CSASDRGPFEAFF
CDR3 DNA: TGCAGTGCTTCGGACAGGGGGCCCTTTGAAGCTTTCTTT

clone size: NA
V gene: TRBV2
J gene: TRBJ2-3
D gene: TRBD2
CDR3 protein: CASRIRGGTDTQYF
CDR3 DNA: TGTGCCAGCAGGATACGGGGGGGCACAGATACGCAGTATTTT

clone size: many
V gene: TRBV7-2
J gene: TRBJ2-5
D gene: NA
CDR3 protein: CASSLVSGVRETQYF
CDR3 DNA: TGTGCCAGCAGCTTAGTTTCGGGGGTCCGGGAGACCCAGTACTTC

clone size: many
V gene: TRBV5-1
J gene: TRBJ2-7
D gene: NA
CDR3 protein: CASSLDGTLPYEQYF
CDR3 DNA: TGCGCCAGCAGCTTGGACGGGACCTTGCCCTACGAGCAGTACTTC

clone size: many
V gene: TRBV7-8
J gene: TRBJ2-7
D gene: NA
CDR3 protein: CASSLSPLQGLSYEQYF
CDR3 DNA: TGTGCCAGCAGCTTATCCCCACTACAGGGTTTATCCTACGAGCAGTACTTC

clone size: many
V gene: TRBV2
J gene: TRBJ2-5
D gene: NA
CDR3 protein: CASSESRGEETQYF
CDR3 DNA: TGTGCCAGCAGTGAAAGCAGGGGGGAAGAGACCCAGTACTTC